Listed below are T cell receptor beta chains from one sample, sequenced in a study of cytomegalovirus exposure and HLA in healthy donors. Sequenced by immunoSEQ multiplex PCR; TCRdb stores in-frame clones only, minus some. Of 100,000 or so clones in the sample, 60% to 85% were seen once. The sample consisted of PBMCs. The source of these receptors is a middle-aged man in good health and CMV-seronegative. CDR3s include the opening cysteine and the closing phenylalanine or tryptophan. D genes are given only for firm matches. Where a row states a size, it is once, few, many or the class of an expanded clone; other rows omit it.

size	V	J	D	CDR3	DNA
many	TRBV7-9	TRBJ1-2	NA	CASSLEGTGGYTF	TGTGCCAGCAGCTTAGAGGGAACGGGGGGCTACACCTTC
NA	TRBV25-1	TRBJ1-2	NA	CASSLTNYGYTF	TGTGCCAGCAGTTTAACTAACTATGGCTACACCTTC
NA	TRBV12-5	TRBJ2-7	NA	CASGSRGGSSYEQYF	TGTGCTAGTGGATCGAGGGGGGGAAGCTCCTACGAGCAGTACTTC
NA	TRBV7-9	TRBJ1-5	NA	CASSLGRGGGNQPQHF	TGTGCCAGCAGCTTAGGTCGGGGTGGTGGCAATCAGCCCCAGCATTTT
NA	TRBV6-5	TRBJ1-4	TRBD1	CASSWTGRGEKLFF	TGTGCCAGCAGTTGGACAGGGCGGGGGGAAAAACTGTTTTTT
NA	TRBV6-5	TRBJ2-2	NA	CASSSFGGTGELFF	TGTGCCAGCAGTTCTTTCGGGGGCACCGGGGAGCTGTTTTTT
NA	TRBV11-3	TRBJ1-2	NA	CASSPVGGNSYGYTF	TGTGCCAGCAGCCCCGTAGGAGGGAATTCCTATGGCTACACCTTC
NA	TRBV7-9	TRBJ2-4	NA	CASSLHLLAENIQYF	TGTGCCAGCAGCTTACATCTGTTAGCGGAAAACATTCAGTACTTC
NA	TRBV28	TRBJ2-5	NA	CASSVRGGVETQYF	TGTGCCAGCAGTGTCAGGGGCGGTGTTGAGACCCAGTACTTC
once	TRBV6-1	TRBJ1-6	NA	CASSDHDGILGSPLHF	TGTGCCAGCAGTGATCATGACGGAATCCTAGGTTCACCCCTCCACTTT
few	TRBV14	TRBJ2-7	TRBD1	CASSQTYTQDRAYEQYF	TGTGCCAGCAGCCAGACGTATACTCAGGACAGGGCCTACGAGCAGTACTTC
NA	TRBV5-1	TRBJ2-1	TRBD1	CASSDTLTGNNEQFF	TGCGCCAGCAGCGATACCCTGACAGGGAACAATGAGCAGTTCTTC
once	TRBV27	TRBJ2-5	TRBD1	CASSLQTGVRETQYF	TGTGCCAGCAGTTTACAAACAGGGGTGAGAGAGACCCAGTACTTC
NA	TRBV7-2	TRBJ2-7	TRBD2	CASRDSGGYEQYF	TGTGCCAGTAGAGATAGCGGGGGATACGAGCAGTACTTC
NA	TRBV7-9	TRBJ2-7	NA	CASSLAGENPYEQYF	TGTGCCAGCAGCTTAGCGGGAGAGAACCCTTACGAGCAGTACTTC
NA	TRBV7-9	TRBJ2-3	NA	CASSLAQVGGTDTQYF	TGTGCCAGCAGCTTAGCGCAGGTCGGGGGCACAGATACGCAGTATTTT
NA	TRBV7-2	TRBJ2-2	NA	CASSFKGRETGELFF	TGTGCCAGCAGCTTTAAGGGGCGTGAGACCGGGGAGCTGTTTTTT
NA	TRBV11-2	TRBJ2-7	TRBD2	CASSPGLAGVYEQYF	TGTGCCAGCAGCCCTGGACTAGCGGGAGTCTACGAGCAGTACTTC
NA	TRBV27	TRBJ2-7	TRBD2	CASRGTSSYEQYF	TGTGCCAGCAGAGGGACTAGCAGCTACGAGCAGTACTTC
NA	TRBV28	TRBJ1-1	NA	CASSIGVQGRRTEAFF	TGTGCCAGCAGTATAGGGGTACAGGGAAGGCGAACTGAAGCTTTCTTT
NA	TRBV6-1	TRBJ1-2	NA	CASSEDRRFWGYTF	TGTGCCAGCAGTGAAGATCGCCGGTTTTGGGGCTACACCTTC
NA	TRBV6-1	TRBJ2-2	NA	CASSGRYTGELFF	TGTGCCAGCAGTGGGAGATACACCGGGGAGCTGTTTTTT
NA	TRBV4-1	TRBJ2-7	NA	CASSQAAAYEQYF	TGCGCCAGCAGCCAAGCCGCGGCCTACGAGCAGTACTTC
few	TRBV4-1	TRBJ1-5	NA	CASSQDRTTYSNQPQHF	TGCGCCAGCAGCCAAGATCGGACAACGTATAGCAATCAGCCCCAGCATTTT
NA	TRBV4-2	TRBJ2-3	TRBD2	CASSQELAGGSTDTQYF	TGTGCCAGCAGCCAAGAACTAGCGGGAGGGAGCACAGATACGCAGTATTTT
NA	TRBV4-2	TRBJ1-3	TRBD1	CASSHIYTTGNSGNTIYF	TGTGCCAGCAGCCACATCTATACGACAGGGAACTCTGGAAACACCATATATTTT
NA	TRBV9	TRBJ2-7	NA	CASSVGGGNEQYF	TGTGCCAGCAGCGTGGGGGGAGGAAACGAGCAGTACTTC
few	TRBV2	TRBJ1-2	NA	CASGGGAYGYTF	TGTGCCAGCGGCGGGGGTGCCTATGGCTACACCTTC
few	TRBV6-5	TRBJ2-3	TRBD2	CASRPGGGSTDTQYF	TGTGCCAGCAGACCGGGGGGTGGGAGCACAGATACGCAGTATTTT
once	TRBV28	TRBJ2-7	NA	CASTSLFGPRYEQYF	TGTGCCAGCACCTCGCTATTCGGTCCTCGCTACGAGCAGTACTTC
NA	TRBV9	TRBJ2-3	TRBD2	CASSVGNSGSPDTQYF	TGTGCCAGCAGCGTAGGAAATAGCGGGAGCCCAGATACGCAGTATTTT
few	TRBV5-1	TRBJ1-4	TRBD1	CASSRQGAFEKLFF	TGCGCCAGCAGCAGGCAGGGGGCTTTCGAAAAACTGTTTTTT
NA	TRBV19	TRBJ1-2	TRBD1	CASSPQGQVETF	TGTGCCAGTAGCCCCCAAGGACAGGTTGAAACCTTC
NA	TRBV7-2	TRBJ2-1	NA	CASSSDYHNEQFF	TGTGCCAGCAGTTCGGACTACCACAATGAGCAGTTCTTC
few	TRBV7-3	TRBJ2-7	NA	CASSLGAGFNEQYF	TGTGCCAGCAGCTTAGGGGCAGGCTTCAACGAGCAGTACTTC
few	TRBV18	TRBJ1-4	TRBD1	CASSPRTGPTNEKLFF	TGTGCCAGCTCACCCCGGACAGGACCAACTAATGAAAAACTGTTTTTT
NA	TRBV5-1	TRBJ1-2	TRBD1	CASRWDRGLGYGYTF	TGCGCCAGCAGATGGGACAGGGGGCTGGGCTATGGCTACACCTTC
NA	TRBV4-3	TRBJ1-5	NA	CASSQDGAENQPQHF	TGCGCCAGCAGCCAAGATGGGGCAGAGAATCAGCCCCAGCATTTT
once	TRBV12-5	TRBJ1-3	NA	CASGVNGCGGSGNTIYF	TGTGCTAGTGGGGTAAATGGATGTGGCGGCTCTGGAAACACCATATATTTT
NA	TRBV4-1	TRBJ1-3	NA	CASSQVFSSGNTIYF	TGCGCCAGCAGCCAAGTTTTTAGCTCTGGAAACACCATATATTTT
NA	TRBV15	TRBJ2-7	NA	CATSRDRTDSYEQYF	TGTGCCACCAGCAGAGACAGGACTGACTCCTACGAGCAGTACTTC
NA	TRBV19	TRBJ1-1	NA	CASSTVNTEAFF	TGTGCCAGTAGTACGGTGAACACTGAAGCTTTCTTT
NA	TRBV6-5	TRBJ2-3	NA	CASSYSSRGTTDTQYF	TGTGCCAGCAGTTACTCGTCAAGGGGTACGACAGATACGCAGTATTTT
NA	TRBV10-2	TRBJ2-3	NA	CASSESIGAAGTDTQYF	TGCGCCAGCAGTGAGTCGATAGGCGCGGCCGGCACAGATACGCAGTATTTT
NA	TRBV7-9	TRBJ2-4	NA	CSSSLHLLAENIQYF	TGTTCCAGCAGCTTACATCTGTTAGCGGAAAACATTCAGTACTTC
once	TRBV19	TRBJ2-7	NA	CASRTPLSYEQYF	TGTGCCAGTAGGACTCCCCTTTCCTACGAGCAGTACTTC
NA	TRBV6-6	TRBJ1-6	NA	CASSYPTGPGNSPLHF	TGTGCCAGCAGTTACCCGACCGGCCCGGGAAATTCACCCCTCCACTTT
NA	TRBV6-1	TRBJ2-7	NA	CASSDPSSSYEQYF	TGTGCCAGCAGTGACCCATCGAGCTCCTACGAGCAGTACTTC
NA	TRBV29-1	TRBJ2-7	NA	CSAQTGYEQYF	TGCAGCGCACAAACAGGCTACGAGCAGTACTTC
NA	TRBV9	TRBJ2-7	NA	CASSVAGGGPYEQYF	TGTGCCAGCAGCGTAGCGGGAGGGGGCCCCTACGAGCAGTACTTC
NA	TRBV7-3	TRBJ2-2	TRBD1	CASSHSGQGAFGELFF	TGTGCCAGCAGCCACTCAGGACAGGGGGCCTTCGGGGAGCTGTTTTTT
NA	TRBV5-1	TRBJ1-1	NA	CASRPETMNTEAFF	TGCGCCAGCAGGCCAGAAACCATGAACACTGAAGCTTTCTTT
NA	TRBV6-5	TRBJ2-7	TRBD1	CASSPGQGTVDEQYF	TGTGCCAGCAGTCCGGGACAGGGAACCGTGGACGAGCAGTACTTC
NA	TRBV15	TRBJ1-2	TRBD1	CATSRDQGAQSYGYTF	TGTGCCACCAGCAGAGATCAGGGGGCGCAGAGCTATGGCTACACCTTC
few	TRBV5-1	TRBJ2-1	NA	CASSSSSATSYNEQFF	TGCGCCAGCAGCTCCTCTAGCGCTACTTCCTACAATGAGCAGTTCTTC
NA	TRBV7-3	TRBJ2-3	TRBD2	CASSPRTSGLVGSDTQYF	TGTGCCAGCAGCCCCCGTACTAGCGGGCTAGTTGGATCGGATACGCAGTATTTT
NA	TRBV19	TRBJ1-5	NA	CASSIGPAQHF	TGTGCCAGTAGTATAGGTCCAGCCCAGCATTTT
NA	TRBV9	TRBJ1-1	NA	CASSVGYRVTEAFF	TGTGCCAGCAGCGTAGGGTACAGGGTGACTGAAGCTTTCTTT
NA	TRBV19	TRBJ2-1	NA	CATSRDLYNEQFF	TGTGCCACCTCCCGGGACTTATACAATGAGCAGTTCTTC
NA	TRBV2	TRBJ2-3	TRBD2	CASSERTPTSVSTDTQYF	TGTGCCAGCAGTGAACGCACTCCGACTAGCGTAAGCACAGATACGCAGTATTTT